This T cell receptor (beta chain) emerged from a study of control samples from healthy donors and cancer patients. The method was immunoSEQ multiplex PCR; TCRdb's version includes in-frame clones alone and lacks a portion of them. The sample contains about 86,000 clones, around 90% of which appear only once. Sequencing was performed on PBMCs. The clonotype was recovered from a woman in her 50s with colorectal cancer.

The CDR3 here is CASSLNFNRLSNQPQHF. CDR3 nucleotide sequence: TGTGCCAGCAGTCTAAATTTTAACAGGCTTAGCAATCAGCCCCAGCATTTT. The chain links TRBV6-6 to TRBJ1-5; tentatively, D is TRBD1 (5 bases). Germline CDR1 and CDR2: MNHNY and SVGAGI (reference sequence). This CDR3 has 17 amino acids. The V end was cut by 5 bases, the J end by 0 bases, with 17 bases between.